This TCR beta chain was observed in a study of beta chain features in type 1 diabetes. Study at large: Cell yields, age and gender were similar between patients and healthy donors.

The ends were cut back, 5 bases at V and 2 bases at J, with 9 bases in the middle. The V gene's germline CDR1 is GTSNPN and CDR2 SVGIG (reference sequence). This CDR3 is 12 amino acids long. Isolated RNA was reverse transcribed in full, so expressed TCRB transcripts were sequenced. Produced via immunoSEQ multiplex PCR; TCRdb's table is partial and in-frame only. This sample has just under 150,000 clones, with approximately 13% found just once. Comments on this clone: Its matching antigen is unknown.

CD45RO/CCR7/CD25/CD127/CD95/CD27 staining was used to isolate CD4+ naive, central memory, regulatory and stem cell-like memory cells by sorting. Purity of each sorted population was above 95%. Whole-study results and caveats: Over-representation of high TCR-expressing cells was a possible consequence of cDNA sequencing. Moderate but significant shortening of TCRB CDR3s was recorded in all four CD4+ subsets from Type 1 diabetes patients.

This clonotype was obtained from a man between 18 and 29 years old with type 1 diabetes. This sequence joins TRBV30 and TRBJ2-5, with D possibly TRBD1 on 6 matching bases. The sequencing sample was made of central memory CD4+ T cells from blood. The CDR3 sequence is CAWGQYQETQYF. CDR3 nucleotide sequence: TGTGCCTGGGGACAGTATCAAGAGACCCAGTACTTC. The whole variable domain, filled in from reference TRBV30 and TRBJ2-5, reads SQTIHQWPATLVQPVGSPLSLECTVEGTSNPNLYWYRQAAGRGLQLLFYSVGIGQISSEVPQNLSASRPQDRQFILSSKKLLLSDSGFYLCAWGQYQETQYFGPGTRLLVL.